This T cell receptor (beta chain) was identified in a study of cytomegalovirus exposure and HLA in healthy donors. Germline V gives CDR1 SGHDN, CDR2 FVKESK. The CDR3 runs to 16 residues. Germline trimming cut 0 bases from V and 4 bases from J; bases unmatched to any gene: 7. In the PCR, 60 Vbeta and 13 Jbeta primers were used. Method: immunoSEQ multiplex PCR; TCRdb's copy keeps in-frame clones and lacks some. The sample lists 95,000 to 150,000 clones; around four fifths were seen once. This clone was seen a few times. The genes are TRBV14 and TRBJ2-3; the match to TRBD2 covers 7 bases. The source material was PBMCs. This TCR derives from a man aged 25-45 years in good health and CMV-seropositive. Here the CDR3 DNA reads TGTGCCAGCAGCCAAGATGGTTCTCTAGCGGCAGATACGCAGTATTTT. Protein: CASSQDGSLAADTQYF.